This TCR beta chain came from a study of blood T cell repertoires in COVID-19. Across the whole study: Both acute and convalescent COVID-19 samples were obtained from the United States, Italy and Spain.

CDR1 is MNHEY, CDR2 SVGAGI, per germline. V was pared by 6 bases and J by 6 bases, with 6 bases of the junction left unmatched. This CDR3 is 15 amino acids long. Seattle participants joined during active infection and were tracked over time. Data came from immunoSEQ multiplex PCR; TCRdb stores just in-frame clones and leaves some out. The data hold 96,000 or so clones, with 85% to 90% observed a single time. The sequenced material came from peripheral blood. The rearrangement uses TRBV6-5 and TRBJ2-1; 12 positions match TRBD1. The receptor's source is a human donor with COVID-19, enrolled during active disease. The donor label of this sample is uncertain. The CDR3 spells CASRPGQGAPNEQFF. The CDR3, as DNA: TGTGCCAGCAGACCGGGACAGGGGGCGCCCAATGAGCAGTTCTTC.